These 17 T cell receptor beta chains were all obtained from the same sample, sequenced in a study of Graves' ophthalmopathy and Graves' hyperthyroidism. Amplification of the TCR beta CDR3 regions used RNA transcripts (as template). A first-round RT-PCR used HTBI primers, followed by a second-round multiplex PCR. Each CDR3 protein is one row after TCRdb ran MiXCR on the multiplex PCR reads. The repertoire holds 350,000 to 450,000 distinct CDR3 sequences, with about 16% as singletons. Source material: peripheral blood. The receptors were sampled from a woman aged 18 to 35 with Graves' ophthalmopathy.

This rearrangement joins TRBV6-1 to TRBJ2-7; D remains unclear. The CDR3 totals 15 residues. Trimming shortened V by 6 bases and J by 4 bases, and 19 bases separated the two germline ends. Germline CDR1 and CDR2: MNHNS and SASEGT. The CDR3, as DNA: TGTGCCAGCAGGGGGTATTATAATAGTTCATACGAGCAGTACTTC. This encodes CASRGYYNSSYEQYF.

The table lists this clonotype with many counts. CDR3 loop: CASSLGTRGRNSPLHF. CDR3 DNA: TGCGCCAGCAGCTTGGGGACCCGGGGGCGGAATTCACCCCTCCACTTT. The chain uses TRBV5-1 and TRBJ1-6; maybe TRBD1 (6 bases). Trimming cost V 0 bases and J 7 bases, with 14 bases left between them. The CDR3 runs 16 residues. Germline-derived CDR1 and CDR2 are SGHRS and YFSETQ.

This clonotype was seen at least ten times. The chain has TRBV11-2 and TRBJ1-3; no reliable D call. Germline V gene sequence: CDR1 SGHAT, CDR2 FQNNGV. CDR3 length: 15 amino acids. Trimming shortened V by 1 base and J by 2 bases, and 9 bases separated the two germline ends. CDR3 DNA: TGTGCCAGCAGCTTAGGCGTCGTACCTGGAAACACCATATATTTT. The encoded protein is CASSLGVVPGNTIYF. Based on the CDR3 plus reference TRBV11-2 and TRBJ1-3, the full variable domain is EAGVAQSPRYKIIEKRQSVAFWCNPISGHATLYWYQQILGQGPKLLIQFQNNGVVDDSQLPKDRFSAERLKGVDSTLKIQPAKLEDSAVYLCASSLGVVPGNTIYFGEGSWLTVV.

In its sample, this clonotype was seen many times. This chain uses TRBV2 with TRBJ2-7, with no clear D. The CDR3 totals 14 residues. The ends were cut back, 2 bases at V and 2 bases at J, with 10 bases in the middle. Germline V gene data show CDR1 as SNHLY and CDR2 as FYNNEI. For the CDR3, the DNA is TGTGCCAGCAGTGAAAGGGTAGGGCCCTACGAGCAGTACTTC. It specifies CASSERVGPYEQYF.

This clonotype came up many times. This chain links TRBV28 with TRBJ2-7; 7 positions agree with TRBD1. Trimming cost V 1 base and J 5 bases; bases outside gene matches: 8. The germline V gene encodes CDR1 MDHEN and CDR2 SYDVKM. This CDR3 is built from 15 residues. This chain's CDR3 is CASSLYSSGGHEQYF. The DNA for the CDR3 is TGTGCCAGCAGTTTATATTCCTCAGGGGGACACGAGCAGTACTTC.

This clonotype occurred many times. V usage is TRBV14 and J usage is TRBJ2-7; 13 nucleotides match TRBD2. The ends lost 1 base at V and 4 bases at J; junction bases unmatched: 4. The CDR3 spans 16 residues. Looked up from germline, CDR1 is SGHDN and CDR2 is FVKESK. CDR3 region: CASSQGLAGGIYEQYF. The CDR3, as DNA: TGTGCCAGCAGCCAAGGACTAGCGGGGGGAATATACGAGCAGTACTTC. The entire variable domain, with the rest obtained from reference TRBV14 and TRBJ2-7, is as follows: EAGVTQFPSHSVIEKGQTVTLRCDPISGHDNLYWYRRVMGKEIKFLLHFVKESKQDESGMPNNRFLAERTGGTYSTLKVQPAELEDSGVYFCASSQGLAGGIYEQYFGPGTRLTVT.

This clonotype was detected many times. The chain has TRBV12-3 or TRBV12-4 and TRBJ1-2; D is unresolved. V lost 8 bases and J lost 6, with 19 bases in between. The CDR3 sequence is 14 residues long. The CDR3 protein is CASLLGRWADGYTF. For the CDR3, the DNA is TGTGCCAGCCTCCTAGGGCGGTGGGCGGATGGCTACACCTTC.

At least ten counts were recorded for this clonotype. This rearrangement joins TRBV6-5 to TRBJ2-7, with 10 bases aligning to TRBD1. This CDR3 is built from 15 residues. Germline CDR1 and CDR2: MNHEY and SVGAGI. The junction had 3 bases not matched to a gene; V was cut back by 2 bases and J by 2 bases. Written as DNA, the CDR3 is TGTGCCAGCAGTTACGGGACAGGGGATGCCTACGAGCAGTACTTC. It codes for CASSYGTGDAYEQYF.

Many counts were recorded for this clonotype. The chain employs TRBV11-2 and TRBJ2-5, with 10 positions matching TRBD2. Germline V lookup: CDR1 SGHAT, CDR2 FQNNGV. Trimming at V came to 5 bases and at J to 4 bases, leaving 13 bases not matched to a gene. This CDR3 spans 17 amino acids. CDR3 bases: TGTGCCAGCAGCCGGCCCCCGGTTGTAGCGGGGGGAGAGACCCAGTACTTC. It translates to CASSRPPVVAGGETQYF.

This sequence joins TRBV7-2 and TRBJ1-2, with TRBD1 matching over 8 bases. The ends lost 8 bases at V and 7 bases at J; junction bases unmatched: 12. Germline lookup yields CDR1 SGHTA and CDR2 FQGNSA. The CDR3 has 14 residues. CDR3 residues: CASYRRGLGSGYTF. The DNA of the CDR3 is TGTGCCAGCTATCGCAGGGGGCTTGGAAGTGGCTACACCTTC. Full variable domain (outside the CDR3, taken from reference TRBV7-2 and TRBJ1-2): GAGVSQSPSNKVTEKGKDVELRCDPISGHTALYWYRQSLGQGLEFLIYFQGNSAPDKSGLPSDRFSAERTGGSVSTLTIQRTQQEDSAVYLCASYRRGLGSGYTFGSGTRLTVV.

This clonotype has a count of ten or more. CDR3 sequence: CASRTLTNTGELFF. DNA of the CDR3: TGTGCCAGCCGTACATTGACGAACACCGGGGAGCTGTTTTTT. J is TRBJ2-2 and V is TRBV28; no firm D call. The V end lost 8 bases, the J end lost 0 bases, and 10 bases lay between the germline ends. CDR1 MDHEN and CDR2 SYDVKM come from the germline V gene. The CDR3 runs 14 residues.

Ten or more counts support this clonotype. This chain connects TRBV11-2 to TRBJ2-7, with D perhaps matching TRBD1 (5 bases). Trimming took off 1 base at V and 4 bases at J, with 8 bases between the two ends. The CDR3 consists of 13 residues. Germline V gives CDR1 SGHAT, CDR2 FQNNGV. Here the CDR3 DNA reads TGTGCCAGCAGCTTAGGGGGCATTTACGAGCAGTACTTC. Amino acids: CASSLGGIYEQYF. Full variable domain (rest looked up from reference TRBV11-2 and TRBJ2-7): EAGVAQSPRYKIIEKRQSVAFWCNPISGHATLYWYQQILGQGPKLLIQFQNNGVVDDSQLPKDRFSAERLKGVDSTLKIQPAKLEDSAVYLCASSLGGIYEQYFGPGTRLTVT.

This clonotype was detected a few times. One base away lies a much larger clone, so this may be a sequencing read error. The genes are TRBV6-2 or TRBV6-3 and TRBJ2-5; 13 nucleotides agree with TRBD2. The CDR3 sequence is 15 residues long. From germline, CDR1 is MNHEY and CDR2 SVGEGT. The CDR3 protein is CASSVGLAGEETHYF. The CDR3 nucleotides read TGTGCCAGCAGCGTTGGACTAGCGGGAGAAGAGACCCATTACTTC.

This clonotype was seen many times. The J gene is TRBJ2-7, the V gene TRBV7-6; D not certain. CDR3 size: 12 residues. Germline V gene lookup returns CDR1 SGHVS and CDR2 FNYEAQ. Trimming shortened V by 5 bases and J by 5 bases, and 10 bases separated the two germline ends. The chain's CDR3 is CASSPRRDEQYF. The CDR3 DNA reads as TGTGCCAGCAGCCCCCGCAGAGACGAGCAGTACTTC. The complete variable domain, with remaining parts taken from reference TRBV7-6 and TRBJ2-7, reads GAGVSQSPRYKVTKRGQDVALRCDPISGHVSLYWYRQALGQGPEFLTYFNYEAQQDKSGLPNDRFSAERPEGSISTLTIQRTEQRDSAMYRCASSPRRDEQYFGPGTRLTVT.

This clonotype was detected ten times or more. This chain joins TRBV7-2 and TRBJ2-4; D perhaps matches TRBD1 (6 bases). CDR3 length equals 13 residues. CDR1 is SGHTA, CDR2 FQGNSA, per germline. Trimming stripped 5 bases from V and 4 bases from J, with 9 bases between. This chain's CDR3 is CASSIGGKNIQYF. The DNA of the CDR3 is TGTGCCAGCAGCATAGGGGGTAAAAACATTCAGTACTTC.

This chain joins TRBV11-2 and TRBJ1-1, with 7 nucleotides matching TRBD1. V lost 5 bases, J lost 3 bases, and 12 bases stayed unmatched. This CDR3 has 16 residues. The germline V gene has CDR1 SGHAT and CDR2 FQNNGV. The DNA of the CDR3 is TGTGCCAGCAGCAGACTCCAGGGGGGCGGGGACACTGAAGCTTTCTTT. This gives the protein CASSRLQGGGDTEAFF.

This clonotype occurred many times. The rearrangement uses TRBV12-3 or TRBV12-4 and TRBJ2-2; no clear D gene. Trimming took off 5 bases at V and 7 bases at J, with 17 bases between the two ends. This CDR3 contains 15 residues. DNA of the CDR3: TGTGCCAGCAGTCCTCCCGGAAAGCTCGGCGGGGAGCTGTTTTTT. The encoded protein is CASSPPGKLGGELFF.